This record concerns one TCR beta chain sequence. The data stem from a study of blood T cell repertoires in COVID-19. The CDR3 is 15 amino acids. V was pared by 3 bases and J by 2 bases, with 14 bases between. The germline CDR1 and CDR2 sequences are SGHRS and YFSETQ. Participant-given clinical history determined each cohort assignment. Original handling: Estimates of nucleated cell counts were drawn from the amplification of reference gene primers. The method was immunoSEQ multiplex PCR; TCRdb's version includes in-frame clones alone and lacks a portion of them. The V and J calls and clone size come from that table; D and trimming were worked out from the DNA. The table records around 170,000 clones, approximately 85% of them present only once.

The clonotype originates from a woman younger than 30 who had recovered from COVID-19. The genes are TRBV5-1 and TRBJ1-2, with D maybe TRBD1 (6 bases). The specimen was PBMCs or T cells enriched from blood (not recorded which). As DNA, the CDR3 is TGCGCCAGCAGCTGGGAACACAGGGAAAACTATGGCTACACCTTC. Amino acids: CASSWEHRENYGYTF.